The 2 T cell receptor beta chains given below trace back to one sample, sequenced in a study of blood T cell repertoires in COVID-19. Generated by immunoSEQ multiplex PCR, the TCRdb table keeps only in-frame clones and is missing some. The sample includes some 320,000 clones, around 86% of them seen just once. Sequencing used PBMCs or T cells enriched from blood (not recorded which). These receptors were taken from a man between 60 and 75 years old who had recovered from COVID-19.

V usage is TRBV20-1 and J usage is TRBJ2-3; possible D gene TRBD1, 6 bases. The ends were cut back, 7 bases at V and 5 bases at J, with 10 bases in the middle. Germline values: CDR1 DFQATT, CDR2 SNEGSKA (reference sequence). CDR3 length equals 11 residues. For the CDR3, the DNA is TGCAGTGGTCTAGGGGGAGATACGCAGTATTTT. The encoded protein is CSGLGGDTQYF.

The chain combines TRBV29-1 with TRBJ2-3; 8 nucleotides agree with TRBD1. Germline loops: CDR1 SQVTM, CDR2 ANQGSEA. The CDR3 runs to 15 residues. V trimming: 4 bases; J trimming: 0 bases; junction bases outside the gene matches: 6. CDR3 protein: CSVGQGSTSTDTQYF. In DNA form, the CDR3 reads TGCAGCGTTGGACAGGGGAGCACAAGCACAGATACGCAGTATTTT.